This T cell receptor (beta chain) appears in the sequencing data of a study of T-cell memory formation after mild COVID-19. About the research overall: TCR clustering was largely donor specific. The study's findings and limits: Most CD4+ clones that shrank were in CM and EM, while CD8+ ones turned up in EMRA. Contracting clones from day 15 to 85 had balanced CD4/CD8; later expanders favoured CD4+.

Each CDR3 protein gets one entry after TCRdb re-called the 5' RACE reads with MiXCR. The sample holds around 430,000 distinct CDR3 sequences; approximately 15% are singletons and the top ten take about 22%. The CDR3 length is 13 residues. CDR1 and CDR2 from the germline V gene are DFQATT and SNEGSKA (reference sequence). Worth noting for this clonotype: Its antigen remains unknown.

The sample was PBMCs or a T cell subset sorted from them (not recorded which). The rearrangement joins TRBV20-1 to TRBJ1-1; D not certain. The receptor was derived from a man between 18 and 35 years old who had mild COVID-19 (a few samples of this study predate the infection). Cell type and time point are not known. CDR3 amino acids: CSAEEAMNTEAFF. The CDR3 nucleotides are TGCAGCGCCGAGGAGGCAATGAACACTGAAGCTTTCTTT.